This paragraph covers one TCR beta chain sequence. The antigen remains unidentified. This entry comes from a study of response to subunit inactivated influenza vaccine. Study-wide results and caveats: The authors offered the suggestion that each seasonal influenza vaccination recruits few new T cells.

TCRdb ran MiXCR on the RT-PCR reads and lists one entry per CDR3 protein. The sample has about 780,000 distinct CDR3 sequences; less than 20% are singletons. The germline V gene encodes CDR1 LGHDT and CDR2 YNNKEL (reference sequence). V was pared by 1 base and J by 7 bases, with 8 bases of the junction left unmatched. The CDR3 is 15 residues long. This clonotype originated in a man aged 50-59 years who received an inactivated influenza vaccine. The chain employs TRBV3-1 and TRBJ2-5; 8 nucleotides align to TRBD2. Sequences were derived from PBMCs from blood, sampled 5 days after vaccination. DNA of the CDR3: TGTGCCAGCAGCCAAGTGTCCGGGACTAGGCGGACCCAGTACTTC. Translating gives CASSQVSGTRRTQYF.